These T cell receptor beta chains were read from a single sample in a study of CD8+CD57+ T cells in acquired aplastic anemia. TCRdb reanalysed the reads using MiXCR and keeps one entry per CDR3 protein. The table has fewer than 250,000 distinct CDR3 sequences, around 43% seen once. Specimen: sorted CD4+, CD8+, or CD8+CD57+ T cells (not recorded which) from PBMCs. The receptors shown here come from a human donor with aplastic anemia. Both conserved end residues are trimmed from each CDR3. Each record gives: clone size, V gene, J gene, CDR3 protein. The size entry is marked missing in some rows and otherwise reads once, few, many or a size class.

-	TRBV24-1	TRBJ2-1	ATVEASGAYNEQF
-	TRBV10-3	TRBJ2-1	ASSGGGGLLF
-	TRBV29-1	TRBJ1-2	SVGGGWGYT
once	TRBV13	TRBJ1-1	ASSSHGFSAEAF
-	TRBV28	TRBJ2-3	ASTLIGTSADTQY
-	TRBV15	TRBJ1-6	ATSRDRAGPWSWGDNSPLH
-	TRBV7-9	TRBJ2-1	ASSLGRGNNEQF
-	TRBV20-1	TRBJ1-5	SARPWEQPQH
-	TRBV7-9	TRBJ1-2	ASSLVGQGIYGYT
-	TRBV15	TRBJ2-2	ATSRGTGVLGELF
few	TRBV20-1	TRBJ2-4	SASRATKNIQY
few	TRBV28	TRBJ2-1	ASSLTSSSYNEQF
few	TRBV6-5	TRBJ1-5	ASSYSGDQPQH
-	TRBV4-2	TRBJ1-5	ASSLEQGPQPQH
many	TRBV7-8	TRBJ1-4	AIRQEATNEKLF
-	TRBV6-4	TRBJ1-2	ASGKYRTDGYT
-	TRBV19	TRBJ1-5	ASSKDNNQPQH
once	TRBV2	TRBJ1-1	ASSERGTNTEAF
-	TRBV6-1	TRBJ1-5	ASSGQGRQPQH
-	TRBV7-2	TRBJ1-3	ATTGGPGNTIY
-	TRBV20-1	TRBJ2-7	SAGIGEQY
-	TRBV5-1	TRBJ1-2	AGSGNRAAYGYT
many	TRBV7-9	TRBJ1-4	ASSLALGEEKLF
-	TRBV9	TRBJ2-7	ASSAAGRGEQY
-	TRBV19	TRBJ1-5	ASSLPSLGTDQPQH
many	TRBV5-6	TRBJ2-1	ASSLGKPNEQF
few	TRBV6-6	-	ASSDRGSYEQY
-	TRBV7-6	TRBJ2-5	AGSADTKETQY
-	TRBV15	TRBJ2-1	ATSRDLGGSYNEQF
-	TRBV27	TRBJ1-4	ASSPGTGFEKLF
many	TRBV20-1	TRBJ2-7	SAPGQGNEQY
many	TRBV20-1	TRBJ1-6	SARDQGLTYNSPLH
many	TRBV4-3	TRBJ1-6	ASSQERQRTYNSPLH
once	TRBV29-1	TRBJ1-2	SVRRGPSGESGYT
many	TRBV15	TRBJ2-5	ATSTGRGLPLETQY